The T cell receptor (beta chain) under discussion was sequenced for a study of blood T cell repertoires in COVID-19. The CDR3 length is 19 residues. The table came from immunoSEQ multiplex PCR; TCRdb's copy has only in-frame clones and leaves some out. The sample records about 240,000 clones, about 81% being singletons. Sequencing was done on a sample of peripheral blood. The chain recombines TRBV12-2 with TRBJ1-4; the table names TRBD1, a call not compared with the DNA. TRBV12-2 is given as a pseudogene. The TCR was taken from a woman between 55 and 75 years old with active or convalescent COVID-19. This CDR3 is CASRTSRPRQVRDREKLFF. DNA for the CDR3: TGTGCAAGTCGCACATCCCGTCCGAGACAGGTTAGGGACCGGGAAAAACTGTTTTTT.